This T cell receptor beta chain was observed in a study of blood T cell repertoires in COVID-19. Study-level information: PBMCs, B-cell-depleted T cells, or T cells were the source of the cDNA or gDNA that made up the material.

Repertoires were generated with immunoSEQ multiplex PCR, while TCRdb's copy carries only in-frame clones and drops some. Of approximately 230,000 clones in the sample, roughly 80% were seen once. In its sample, this clone was seen a few times. This TCR derives from an elderly man with acute or convalescent COVID-19. Sample: peripheral blood.

CDR3 protein: CAEGGSFQPQHF. DNA of the CDR3: TGTGCCGAAGGGGGCTCCTTTCAGCCCCAGCATTTT. The V and J genes are TRBV28 and TRBJ1-5, with 7 positions matching TRBD1. This CDR3 contains 12 residues. V was clipped by 11 bases and J by 6 bases; unmatched bases: 7. Germline V gene sequence: CDR1 MDHEN, CDR2 SYDVKM.